This T cell receptor beta chain was identified in a study of CD8 T cells in Susac syndrome. The RNA input was about 0.5 to 1 ug, and it was reverse transcribed with random hexamers. Via MiXCR, TCRdb re-called the immunoSEQ multiplex PCR reads, giving one row per CDR3 protein. The table records 130,000 or so distinct CDR3 sequences, around 80% of them present only once. CD8+ and CD4+ T cells circulating in blood were sequenced for TCR beta. The CDR3 runs to 14 residues. V was cut by 1 base and J by 2 bases, with 7 bases left in between. The clonotype comes from a human donor with multiple sclerosis. Sequencing was carried out using CD8+ T cells from PBMCs. The rearrangement joins TRBV12-3 or TRBV12-4 to TRBJ2-3; D is unclear. The CDR3 coding sequence is TGTGCCAGCAGTTTAGGACCACTCACAGATACGCAGTATTTT. This sequence encodes CASSLGPLTDTQYF.